This T cell receptor (beta chain) comes out of a study of blood T cells in healthy people across ages. V shed 8 bases and J shed 10 bases, with 24 bases lying between them. This CDR3 spans 14 amino acids. This clonotype has just a few counts. Through a sample-barcoded 5' primer and a J-beta primer mix, a second PCR was run for roughly 7 to 12 cycles. Each CDR3 protein is one row after TCRdb ran MiXCR on the 5' RACE reads. The repertoire consists of under 1,000,000 distinct CDR3 sequences, with 46% occurring once and the leading ten covering around 18%. The chain has TRBV12-3 or TRBV12-4 and TRBJ2-7; maybe TRBD2 (6 bases). The receptor was isolated from an elderly man in good health. The sequenced material came from blood. CDR3 nucleotide sequence: TGTGCCAGCTCTCGGGGCGGGACCGTTACGGCCCAGTACTTC. Translated: CASSRGGTVTAQYF.